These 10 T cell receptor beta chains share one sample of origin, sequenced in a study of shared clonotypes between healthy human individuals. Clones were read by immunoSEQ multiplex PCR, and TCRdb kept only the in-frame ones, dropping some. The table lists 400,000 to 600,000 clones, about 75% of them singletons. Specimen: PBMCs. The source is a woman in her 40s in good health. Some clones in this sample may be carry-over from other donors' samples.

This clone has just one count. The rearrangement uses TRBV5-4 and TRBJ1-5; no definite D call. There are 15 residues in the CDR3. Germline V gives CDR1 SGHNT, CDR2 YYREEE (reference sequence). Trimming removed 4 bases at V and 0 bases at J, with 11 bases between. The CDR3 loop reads CASSQGTVSNQPQHF. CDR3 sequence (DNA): TGTGCCAGCAGCCAAGGAACAGTTAGCAATCAGCCCCAGCATTTT.

The CDR3 coding sequence is TGTGCCAGCTCACCTCGTGGGCAGGATTCCCTCCACTTT. Translating gives CASSPRGQDSLHF. The rearrangement links TRBV18 to TRBJ1-6; the D is unclear. The V gene's germline CDR1 is KGHSH and CDR2 LQKENI. Trimming pared 3 bases from V and 14 bases from J, leaving 14 bases between. This CDR3 is 13 amino acids long.

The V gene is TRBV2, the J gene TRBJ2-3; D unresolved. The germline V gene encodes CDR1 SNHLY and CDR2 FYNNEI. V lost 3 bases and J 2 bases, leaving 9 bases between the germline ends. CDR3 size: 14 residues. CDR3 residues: CASSEGRFTDTQYF. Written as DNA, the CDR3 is TGTGCCAGCAGTGAGGGCAGGTTCACAGATACGCAGTATTTT.

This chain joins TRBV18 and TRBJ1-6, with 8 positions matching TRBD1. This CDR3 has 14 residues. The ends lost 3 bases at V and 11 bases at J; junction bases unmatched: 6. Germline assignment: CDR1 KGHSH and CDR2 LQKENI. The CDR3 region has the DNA TGTGCCAGCTCACCCGTGGGGGACAGGCCACCCCTCCACTTT. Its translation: CASSPVGDRPPLHF.

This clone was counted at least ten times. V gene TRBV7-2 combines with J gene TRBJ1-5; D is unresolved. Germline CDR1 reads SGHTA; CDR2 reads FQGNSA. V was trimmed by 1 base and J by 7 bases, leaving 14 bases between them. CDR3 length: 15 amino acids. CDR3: CASSLVWGEGQPQHF. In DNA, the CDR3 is TGTGCCAGCAGCTTAGTTTGGGGTGAGGGACAGCCCCAGCATTTT.

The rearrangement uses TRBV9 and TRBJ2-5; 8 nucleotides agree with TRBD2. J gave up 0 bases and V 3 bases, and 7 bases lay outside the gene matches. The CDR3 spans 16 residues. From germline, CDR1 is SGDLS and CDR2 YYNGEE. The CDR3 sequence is CASSAPRGADQETQYF. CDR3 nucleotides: TGTGCCAGCAGCGCACCGCGGGGGGCCGACCAAGAGACCCAGTACTTC.

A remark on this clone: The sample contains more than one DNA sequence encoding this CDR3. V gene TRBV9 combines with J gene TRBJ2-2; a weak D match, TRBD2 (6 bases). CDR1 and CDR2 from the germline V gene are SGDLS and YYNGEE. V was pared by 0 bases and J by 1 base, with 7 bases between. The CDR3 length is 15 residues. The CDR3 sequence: CASSVVAENTGELFF. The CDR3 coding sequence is TGTGCCAGCAGCGTAGTAGCGGAGAACACCGGGGAGCTGTTTTTT.

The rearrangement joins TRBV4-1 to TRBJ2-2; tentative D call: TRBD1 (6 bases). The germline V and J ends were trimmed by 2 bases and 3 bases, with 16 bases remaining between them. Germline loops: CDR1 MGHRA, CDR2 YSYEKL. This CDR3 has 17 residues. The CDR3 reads CASSQSTSGTHTGELFF. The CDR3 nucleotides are TGCGCCAGCAGCCAATCCACCTCCGGGACACACACCGGGGAGCTGTTTTTT.

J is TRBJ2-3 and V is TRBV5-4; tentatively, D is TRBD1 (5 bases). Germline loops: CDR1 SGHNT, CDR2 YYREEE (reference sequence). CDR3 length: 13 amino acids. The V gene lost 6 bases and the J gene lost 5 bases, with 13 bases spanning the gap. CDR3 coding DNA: TGTGCCAGCAACCCGAAGCAGGGAGATACGCAGTATTTT. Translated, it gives CASNPKQGDTQYF. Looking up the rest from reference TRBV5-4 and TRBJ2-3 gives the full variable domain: ETGVTQSPTHLIKTRGQQVTLRCSSQSGHNTVSWYQQALGQGPQFIFQYYREEENGRGNFPPRFSGLQFPNYSSELNVNALELDDSALYLCASNPKQGDTQYFGPGTRLTVL.

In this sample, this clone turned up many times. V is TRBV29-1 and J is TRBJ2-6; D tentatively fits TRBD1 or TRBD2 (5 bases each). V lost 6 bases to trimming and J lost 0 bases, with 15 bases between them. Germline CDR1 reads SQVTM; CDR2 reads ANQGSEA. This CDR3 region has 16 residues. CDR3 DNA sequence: TGCAGCGTGGCTCGGGACGTCCACTCTGGGGCCAACGTCCTGACTTTC. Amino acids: CSVARDVHSGANVLTF.